This TCR beta chain was observed in a study of OX40 agonist ivuxolimab in advanced cancers. Study-wide context: Hepatocellular carcinoma, melanoma, renal cell or head and neck cancer occurred in dose-escalation patients. Study-wide points: Relative to CD4+, CD8+ T cells held more expanded clones on average. Clonal expansion was seen in CD4+ and CD8+ blood T cells by week 6 at 0.1 to 3.0 mg/kg.

The data were produced by immunoSEQ multiplex PCR, yet TCRdb's version contains in-frame clones alone and is incomplete. The sample lists approximately 35,000 clones; about 92% were seen once. Trimming removed 1 base from V and 6 bases from J, with 7 bases in between. Germline assignment: CDR1 MRHNA and CDR2 SNTAGT. The CDR3 has 13 amino acids. Concerning this clone: Its antigen remains unknown.

Blood samples were obtained at baseline, cycle 4 day 1, and cycle 7 day 1. The chain carries TRBV6-4 and TRBJ2-1; D remains ambiguous. The TCR originated in an adult with an advanced solid tumor such as melanoma, head and neck, liver or kidney cancer. This specimen consisted of CD4+ or CD8+ T cells sorted from blood, obtained in a trial of the OX40 agonist ivuxolimab. The DNA for the CDR3 is TGTGCCAGCAGTGACTTTCTTGGCAATGAGCAGTTCTTC. This codes for CASSDFLGNEQFF.